This TCR beta chain was obtained from a study of neoadjuvant anti-PD-1 for oral cavity cancer. At the level of the study: Patients mostly received three to four biweekly nivolumab doses at 3 mg/kg before surgery. Around day 43, patients without progression received a fourth nivolumab dose before surgery.

CDR1 is SGHTA and CDR2 is FQGNSA in the germline V gene. This CDR3 has 13 residues. V lost 1 base and J lost 8, with 9 bases in between. Patients were newly diagnosed with stage II-IVA oral cavity squamous cell carcinoma without prior systemic or radiation treatment. Method: immunoSEQ multiplex PCR; TCRdb's copy keeps in-frame clones and lacks some. The table shows 7,200 or so clones, with approximately 54% occurring only once. A few counts support this clone. This clonotype was sampled from a person between 40 and 79 years old with oral cavity squamous cell carcinoma. This specimen consisted of tumor tissue, obtained before nivolumab (anti-PD-1) treatment. V and J are TRBV7-2 and TRBJ1-5; no clear D. In nucleotides, the CDR3 is TGTGCCAGCAGCTTAGGGTTCTCGGAGCCCCAGCATTTT. It translates to CASSLGFSEPQHF.